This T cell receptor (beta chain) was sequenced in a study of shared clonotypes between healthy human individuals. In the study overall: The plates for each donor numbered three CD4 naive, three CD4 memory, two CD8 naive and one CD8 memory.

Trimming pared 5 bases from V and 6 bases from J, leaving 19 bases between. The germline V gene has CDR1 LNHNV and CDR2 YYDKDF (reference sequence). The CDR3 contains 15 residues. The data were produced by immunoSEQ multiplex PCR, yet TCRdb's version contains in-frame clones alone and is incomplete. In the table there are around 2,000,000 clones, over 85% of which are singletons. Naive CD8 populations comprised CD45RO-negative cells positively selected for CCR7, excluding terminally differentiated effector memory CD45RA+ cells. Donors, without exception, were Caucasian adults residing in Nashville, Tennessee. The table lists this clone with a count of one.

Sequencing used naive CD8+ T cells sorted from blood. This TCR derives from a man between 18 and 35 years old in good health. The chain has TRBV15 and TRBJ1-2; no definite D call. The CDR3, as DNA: TGTGCCACCAGCCATACGGAGGTATCATCCCATGGCTACACCTTC. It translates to CATSHTEVSSHGYTF. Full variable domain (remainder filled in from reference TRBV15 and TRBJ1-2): DAMVIQNPRYQVTQFGKPVTLSCSQTLNHNVMYWYQQKSSQAPKLLFHYYDKDFNNEADTPDNFQSRRPNTSFCFLDIRSPGLGDTAMYLCATSHTEVSSHGYTFGSGTRLTVV.